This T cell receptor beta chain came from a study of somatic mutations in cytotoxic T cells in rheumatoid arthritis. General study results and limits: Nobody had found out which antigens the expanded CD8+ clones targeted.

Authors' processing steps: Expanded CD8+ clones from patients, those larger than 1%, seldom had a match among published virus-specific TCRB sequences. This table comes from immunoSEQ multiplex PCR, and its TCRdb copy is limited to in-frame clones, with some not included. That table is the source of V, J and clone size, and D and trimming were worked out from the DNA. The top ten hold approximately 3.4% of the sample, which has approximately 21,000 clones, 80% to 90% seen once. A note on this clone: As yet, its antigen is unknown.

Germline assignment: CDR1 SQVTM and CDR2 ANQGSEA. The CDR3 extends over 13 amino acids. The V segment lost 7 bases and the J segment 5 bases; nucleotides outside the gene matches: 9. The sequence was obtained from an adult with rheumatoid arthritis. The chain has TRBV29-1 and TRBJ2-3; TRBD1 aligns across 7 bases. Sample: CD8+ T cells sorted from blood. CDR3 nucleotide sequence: TGCAGCGCCAGGGACAGCGAAGGAGATACGCAGTATTTT. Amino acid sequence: CSARDSEGDTQYF.